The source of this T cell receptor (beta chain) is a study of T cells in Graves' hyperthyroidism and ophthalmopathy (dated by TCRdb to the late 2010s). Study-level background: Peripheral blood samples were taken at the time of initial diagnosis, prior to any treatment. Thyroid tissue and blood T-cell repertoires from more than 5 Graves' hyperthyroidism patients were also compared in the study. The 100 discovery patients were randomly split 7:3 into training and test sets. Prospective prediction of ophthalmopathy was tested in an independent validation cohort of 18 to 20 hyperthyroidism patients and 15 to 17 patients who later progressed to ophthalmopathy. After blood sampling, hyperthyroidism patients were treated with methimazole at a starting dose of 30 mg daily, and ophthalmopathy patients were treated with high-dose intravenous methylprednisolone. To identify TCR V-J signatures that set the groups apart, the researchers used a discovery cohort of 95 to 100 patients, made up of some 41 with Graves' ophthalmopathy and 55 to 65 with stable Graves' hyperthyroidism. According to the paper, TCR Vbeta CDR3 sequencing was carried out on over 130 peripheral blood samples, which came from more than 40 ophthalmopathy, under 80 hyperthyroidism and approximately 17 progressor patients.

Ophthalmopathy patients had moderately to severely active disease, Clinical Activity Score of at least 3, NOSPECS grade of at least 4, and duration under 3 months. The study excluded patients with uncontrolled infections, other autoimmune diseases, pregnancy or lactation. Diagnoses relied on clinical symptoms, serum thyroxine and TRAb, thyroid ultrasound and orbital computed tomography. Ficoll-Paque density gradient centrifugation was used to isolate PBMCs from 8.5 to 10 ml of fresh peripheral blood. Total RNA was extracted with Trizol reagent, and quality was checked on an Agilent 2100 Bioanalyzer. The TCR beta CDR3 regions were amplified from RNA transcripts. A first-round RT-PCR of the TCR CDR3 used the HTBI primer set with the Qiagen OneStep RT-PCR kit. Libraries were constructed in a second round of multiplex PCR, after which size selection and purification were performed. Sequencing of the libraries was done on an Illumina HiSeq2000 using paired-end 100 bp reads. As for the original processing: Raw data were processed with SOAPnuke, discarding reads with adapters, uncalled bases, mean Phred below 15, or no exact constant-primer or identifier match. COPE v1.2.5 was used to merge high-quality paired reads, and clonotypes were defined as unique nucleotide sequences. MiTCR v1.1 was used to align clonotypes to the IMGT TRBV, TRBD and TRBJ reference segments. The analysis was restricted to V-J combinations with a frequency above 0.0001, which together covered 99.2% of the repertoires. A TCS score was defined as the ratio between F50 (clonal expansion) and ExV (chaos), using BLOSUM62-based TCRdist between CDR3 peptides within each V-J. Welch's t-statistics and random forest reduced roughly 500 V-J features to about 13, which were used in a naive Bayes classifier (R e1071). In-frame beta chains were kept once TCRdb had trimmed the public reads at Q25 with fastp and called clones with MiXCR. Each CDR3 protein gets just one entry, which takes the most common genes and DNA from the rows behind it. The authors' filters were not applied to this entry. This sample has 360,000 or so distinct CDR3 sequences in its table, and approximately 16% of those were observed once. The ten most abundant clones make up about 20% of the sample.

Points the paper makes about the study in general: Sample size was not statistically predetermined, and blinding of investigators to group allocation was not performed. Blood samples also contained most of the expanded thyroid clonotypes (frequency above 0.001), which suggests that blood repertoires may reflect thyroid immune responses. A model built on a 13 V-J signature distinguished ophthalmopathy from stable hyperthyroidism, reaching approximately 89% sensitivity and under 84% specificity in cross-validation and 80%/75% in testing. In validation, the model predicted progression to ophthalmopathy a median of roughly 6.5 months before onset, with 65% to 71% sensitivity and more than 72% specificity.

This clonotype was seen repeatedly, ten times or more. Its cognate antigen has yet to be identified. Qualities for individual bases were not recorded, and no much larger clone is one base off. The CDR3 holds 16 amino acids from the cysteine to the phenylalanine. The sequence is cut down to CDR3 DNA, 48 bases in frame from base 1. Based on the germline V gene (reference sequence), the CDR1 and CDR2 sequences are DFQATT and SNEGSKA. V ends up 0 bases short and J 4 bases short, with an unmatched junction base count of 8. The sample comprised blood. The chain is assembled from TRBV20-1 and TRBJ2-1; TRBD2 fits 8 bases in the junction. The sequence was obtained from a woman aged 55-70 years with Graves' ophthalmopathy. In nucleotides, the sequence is TGCAGTGCTAGAGATATGGAGACTAGCGTTTACAATGAGCAGTTCTTC. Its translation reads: CSARDMETSVYNEQFF.